The 12 T cell receptor beta chains below all came from one sample that was sequenced in a study of lymphopenia after photon versus proton radiotherapy. Profiling relied on immunoSEQ multiplex PCR, and the TCRdb table lists in-frame clones only, not all of them. The sample contains more than 80,000 clones, about 86% of which appear only once. Sequenced material: peripheral blood, taken from a patient treated with proton-based radiotherapy. The receptor set was obtained from a man aged 55 to 70 with pancreatic cancer.

The chain joins TRBV5-4 to TRBJ1-1, with 7 nucleotides matching TRBD1. The CDR3 is 17 amino acids. Germline assignment: CDR1 SGHNT and CDR2 YYREEE (reference sequence). V shed 4 bases and J 0 bases; nucleotides not matched to a gene: 12. CDR3 nucleotide sequence: TGTGCCAGCAGCCCACCCCCGGGACAGAAGATGAACACTGAAGCTTTCTTT. Amino acid sequence: CASSPPPGQKMNTEAFF.

The table lists this clone with a few counts. The chain uses TRBV6-5 and TRBJ2-5; 7 bases match TRBD1. J gave up 5 bases and V 6 bases, and 9 bases lay outside the gene matches. The CDR3 loop spans 14 amino acids. Germline CDR1 and CDR2: MNHEY and SVGAGI. CDR3 in amino acids: CASRNRGVWETQYF. The CDR3 DNA is TGTGCCAGCAGGAACAGGGGAGTCTGGGAGACCCAGTACTTC.

This clone is a singleton in its sample. The chain joins TRBV7-2 to TRBJ1-4; D may be TRBD1 (5 bases). Trimming shortened V by 4 bases and J by 7 bases, and 13 bases separated the two germline ends. The CDR3 is 14 amino acids. The germline gives CDR1 SGHTA, CDR2 FQGNSA. CDR3 coding DNA: TGTGCCAGCAGCTCTAAGGGGTACAGTGAAAAACTGTTTTTT. Its protein product is CASSSKGYSEKLFF.

The chain's CDR3 is CASSLPGFNYGYTF. CDR3 sequence (DNA): TGTGCCAGCAGCTTGCCAGGATTTAACTATGGCTACACCTTC. V usage is TRBV28 and J usage is TRBJ1-2; D is unresolved. V gave up 6 bases and J gave up 1 base, with 12 bases separating them. Germline CDR1 MDHEN, CDR2 SYDVKM. This CDR3 is 14 amino acids long.

The chain links TRBV18 to TRBJ2-5; TRBD2 agrees at 13 bases. Germline values: CDR1 KGHSH, CDR2 LQKENI. This CDR3 comprises 15 residues. With 4 bases clipped from V and 4 bases from J, the junction kept 3 bases outside the gene matches. CDR3 sequence: CASSLGLAGRETQYF. Written as DNA, the CDR3 is TGTGCCAGCTCACTGGGACTAGCGGGGCGAGAGACCCAGTACTTC.

V usage is TRBV19 and J usage is TRBJ1-4; 9 bases are shared with TRBD1. This CDR3 is built from 13 residues. The ends lost 5 bases at V and 8 bases at J; junction bases unmatched: 3. In germline, CDR1 is LNHDA, CDR2 SQIVND (reference sequence). CDR3 in amino acids: CASSLTGGEKLFF. Here the CDR3 DNA reads TGTGCCAGTAGTCTAACAGGGGGCGAAAAACTGTTTTTT. Together with reference TRBV19 and TRBJ1-4, the CDR3 gives the full variable domain: DGGITQSPKYLFRKEGQNVTLSCEQNLNHDAMYWYRQDPGQGLRLIYYSQIVNDFQKGDIAEGYSVSREKKESFPLTVTSAQKNPTAFYLCASSLTGGEKLFFGSGTQLSVL.

This chain connects TRBV7-9 to TRBJ2-3; perhaps TRBD2 as D (6 bases). CDR1 is SEHNR and CDR2 is FQNEAQ in the germline V gene (reference sequence). V shed 6 bases and J shed 2 bases, with 21 bases lying between them. The CDR3 has 17 residues. CDR3 coding DNA: TGTGCCAGCAGTGGGGGGAGCAGAAGGAGAAACACAGATACGCAGTATTTT. This gives the protein CASSGGSRRRNTDTQYF.

The V gene is TRBV5-1, the J gene TRBJ2-3; a weak D match, TRBD2 (5 bases). The germline CDR1 and CDR2 sequences are SGHRS and YFSETQ. V was clipped by 2 bases and J by 4 bases, with 14 bases between them. The CDR3 length is 15 residues. Written as DNA, the CDR3 is TGCGCCAGCAGCTTAAGGGAGCGTCAGGCAGATACGCAGTATTTT. Protein sequence: CASSLRERQADTQYF.

The chain recombines TRBV20-1 with TRBJ2-1; D is possibly TRBD1 (5 bases). Germline CDR1 DFQATT, CDR2 SNEGSKA (reference sequence). The CDR3 covers 9 residues. CDR3 nucleotides: TGCAGGGCCAGGGATATCCAGTTCTTC. Translating gives CRARDIQFF.

This clone was seen repeatedly, ten times or more. This chain uses TRBV28 with TRBJ1-5; D not certain. Trimming pared 3 bases from V and 0 bases from J, leaving 6 bases between. Germline V gene sequence: CDR1 MDHEN, CDR2 SYDVKM. The CDR3 is 14 amino acids. The CDR3 coding sequence is TGTGCCAGCAGTTTTGACGGTAGCAATCAGCCCCAGCATTTT. Translation: CASSFDGSNQPQHF.

There are a few counts of this clone. The rearrangement joins TRBV19 to TRBJ1-5; D is ambiguous. Germline values: CDR1 LNHDA, CDR2 SQIVND (reference sequence). The CDR3 runs to 12 residues. V dropped 5 bases and J dropped 7 bases, with 9 bases sitting between them. The chain's CDR3 is CASSLGLQPQHF. The CDR3 DNA sequence: TGTGCCAGTAGTCTTGGTCTACAGCCCCAGCATTTT.

The chain couples TRBV7-8 to TRBJ2-3; D unresolved. CDR1 SGHVS and CDR2 FQNEAQ come from the germline V gene. There are 15 residues in the CDR3. V was trimmed by 1 base and J by 4 bases, leaving 12 bases between them. CDR3 nucleotides: TGTGCCAGCAGCTTAGGGTTGGTCGGGTCAGATACGCAGTATTTT. Translation: CASSLGLVGSDTQYF.